Detailed here is one T cell receptor (beta chain). The data were obtained in a study of blood T cell repertoires in COVID-19. For the study at large: There were acute and convalescent COVID-19 samples, and they came from the United States, Italy and Spain. The analysed material was cDNA or gDNA that came from T cells, B-cell-depleted T cells, or PBMCs.

Only in-frame clones appear in the TCRdb table, and some are missing; sequencing was by immunoSEQ multiplex PCR. The sample carries over 90,000 clones, around 87% recorded once. CDR1 and CDR2 (germline): LGHDT, YNNKEL (reference sequence). The CDR3 runs to 17 residues. Trimming shortened V by 4 bases and J by 6 bases, and 22 bases separated the two germline ends. Sequenced material: peripheral blood. The TCR comes from a woman aged 45-60 years with COVID-19, enrolled during active disease. The chain couples TRBV3-1 (or the pseudogene TRBV3-2) to TRBJ2-1; D is ambiguous. The CDR3 loop is CASSRKTVAKRRNEQFF. The CDR3 bases are TGTGCCAGCAGCCGCAAGACGGTGGCTAAGCGCCGCAATGAGCAGTTCTTC.